A single sample is the source of the 29 T cell receptor beta chains below, sequenced in a study of blood T cell repertoires in COVID-19. Profiling relied on immunoSEQ multiplex PCR, and the TCRdb table lists in-frame clones only, not all of them. The sample has 150,000 to 200,000 clones, roughly 89% seen once; the top ten hold roughly 1.5%. The specimen was peripheral blood. Receptor source: a woman aged 50 to 65 with acute or convalescent COVID-19.

The chain recombines TRBV7-2 with TRBJ1-3; D gene unclear. Germline V gives CDR1 SGHTA, CDR2 FQGNSA. Trimming shortened V by 0 bases and J by 0 bases, and 12 bases separated the two germline ends. The CDR3 spans 17 residues. The CDR3 loop is CASSLAATEASGNTIYF. The CDR3 DNA follows: TGTGCCAGCAGCTTAGCGGCCACGGAGGCCTCTGGAAACACCATATATTTT.

The chain's CDR3 is CASSNSQGNTEAFF. The DNA for the CDR3 is TGTGCCAGCAGTAACTCACAGGGAAACACTGAAGCTTTCTTT. The chain is built from TRBV2 and TRBJ1-1; perhaps TRBD1 as D (6 bases). Trimming pared 5 bases from V and 2 bases from J, leaving 12 bases between. CDR1 SNHLY and CDR2 FYNNEI come from the germline V gene. The length of the CDR3 is 14 residues.

The chain carries TRBV6-2 or TRBV6-3 and TRBJ2-7; tentative D call: TRBD2 (6 bases). V was pared by 2 bases and J by 0 bases, with 11 bases between. Germline CDR1 reads MNHEY; CDR2 reads SVGEGT. CDR3 length: 15 residues. The CDR3, as DNA: TGTGCCAGCAGTTACGAAGAGGGAGGCTCCTACGAGCAGTACTTC. Its translation: CASSYEEGGSYEQYF.

J is TRBJ1-2 and V is TRBV19; 7 positions match TRBD1. CDR3 length equals 16 residues. The ends lost 4 bases at V and 3 bases at J; junction bases unmatched: 11. Germline CDR1 reads LNHDA; CDR2 reads SQIVND (reference sequence). The CDR3 region has the DNA TGTGCCAGTAGTACCCGACAGGGCAGGAAACACTATGGCTACACCTTC. It specifies CASSTRQGRKHYGYTF.

The table lists this clone with a few counts. This chain connects TRBV10-3 to TRBJ2-5; 8 bases line up with TRBD2. CDR1 and CDR2 (germline): ENHRY, SYGVKD. This CDR3 is 17 amino acids long. Germline trimming cut 0 bases from V and 3 bases from J; bases unmatched to any gene: 9. CDR3 protein: CAISESSRGGQEETQYF. The CDR3, as DNA: TGTGCCATCAGTGAGTCCTCACGCGGGGGGCAGGAAGAGACCCAGTACTTC.

This clone was detected only once. The chain uses TRBV10-3 and TRBJ1-4; D is ambiguous. This CDR3 comprises 13 residues. The germline V gene has CDR1 ENHRY and CDR2 SYGVKD. Trimming stripped 4 bases from V and 8 bases from J, with 11 bases between. The CDR3 protein is CAISGTAGEKLFF. The CDR3 coding sequence is TGTGCCATCAGTGGGACGGCGGGGGAAAAACTGTTTTTT.

The chain carries TRBV6-5 and TRBJ1-2, with D tentatively TRBD1 (5 bases). The length of the CDR3 is 13 residues. Trimming cost V 6 bases and J 13 bases, with 21 bases left between them. The germline CDR1 and CDR2 sequences are MNHEY and SVGAGI. CDR3 nucleotide sequence: TGTGCCAGCAGACCATCCGGGTCCGGGACTCCCACCTTC. It yields the protein CASRPSGSGTPTF.

J is TRBJ1-6 and V is TRBV7-9; 8 bases agree with TRBD1. V shed 5 bases and J 0 bases; nucleotides not matched to a gene: 6. From germline, CDR1 is SEHNR and CDR2 FQNEAQ (reference sequence). The CDR3 contains 17 residues. DNA for the CDR3: TGTGCCAGCAGCACGGGACAGGCCAGCTCCTATAATTCACCCCTCCACTTT. It yields the protein CASSTGQASSYNSPLHF.

This chain links TRBV9 with TRBJ2-7, with a tentative D call TRBD2 (6 bases). Germline assignment: CDR1 SGDLS and CDR2 YYNGEE. Trimming took off 0 bases at V and 3 bases at J, with 13 bases between the two ends. The CDR3 has 15 residues. CDR3 in amino acids: CASSVEAGGFYEQYF. The CDR3 bases are TGTGCCAGCAGCGTAGAGGCAGGAGGGTTCTACGAGCAGTACTTC.

The chain carries TRBV10-3 and TRBJ1-3; D remains ambiguous. This CDR3 has 15 amino acids. The V end was cut by 2 bases, the J end by 0 bases, with 8 bases between. In germline, CDR1 is ENHRY, CDR2 SYGVKD. CDR3 sequence reads: CAISEVSVSGNTIYF. Written as DNA, the CDR3 is TGTGCCATCAGTGAGGTATCTGTCTCTGGAAACACCATATATTTT.

The chain uses TRBV5-4 and TRBJ2-1; TRBD2 matches 12 bases. This CDR3 has 19 residues. J was trimmed by 5 bases and V by 4 bases; bases with no gene match: 16. Germline V gene lookup returns CDR1 SGHNT and CDR2 YYREEE (reference sequence). The CDR3 region is CASSLGDLAGGPRDNEQFF. Written as DNA, the CDR3 is TGTGCCAGCAGCCTAGGCGACCTAGCGGGGGGGCCTAGGGACAATGAGCAGTTCTTC.

The rearrangement joins TRBV19 to TRBJ2-4; the match to TRBD1 covers 12 bases. This CDR3 has 18 amino acids. The germline CDR1 and CDR2 sequences are LNHDA and SQIVND (reference sequence). Trimming removed 9 bases from V and 0 bases from J; junction bases left unmatched: 12. The CDR3 protein is CARKRGQGAKSAKNIQYF. Written as DNA, the CDR3 is TGTGCCAGGAAACGGGGACAGGGGGCAAAGTCAGCCAAAAACATTCAGTACTTC. Using reference TRBV19 and TRBJ2-4 for the parts outside the CDR3, the full variable domain is DGGITQSPKYLFRKEGQNVTLSCEQNLNHDAMYWYRQDPGQGLRLIYYSQIVNDFQKGDIAEGYSVSREKKESFPLTVTSAQKNPTAFYLCARKRGQGAKSAKNIQYFGAGTRLSVL.

This sequence joins TRBV2 and TRBJ2-7, with TRBD1 matching 9 bases. Per the germline V gene, CDR1 is SNHLY and CDR2 is FYNNEI. This CDR3 is built from 14 residues. J lost 6 bases, V lost 6 bases, and 9 bases had no gene match. CDR3 in amino acids: CASRITGGNPEQYF. As DNA, the CDR3 is TGTGCCAGCAGGATAACAGGGGGCAATCCCGAGCAGTACTTC. The full variable domain, its missing parts supplied by reference TRBV2 and TRBJ2-7, is EPEVTQTPSHQVTQMGQEVILRCVPISNHLYFYWYRQILGQKVEFLVSFYNNEISEKSEIFDDQFSVERPDGSNFTLKIRSTKLEDSAMYFCASRITGGNPEQYFGPGTRLTVT.

The rearrangement links TRBV4-1 to TRBJ2-3; TRBD2 matches 9 bases. Germline V gives CDR1 MGHRA, CDR2 YSYEKL. The V and J ends lost 0 bases and 5 bases, in that order; junction bases with no gene match: 12. The CDR3 has 18 residues. CDR3 residues: CASSQEDLAGLGGDTQYF. As DNA, the CDR3 is TGCGCCAGCAGCCAAGAAGACCTAGCGGGGCTCGGGGGAGATACGCAGTATTTT.

This chain uses TRBV21-1 with TRBJ2-4; no check of the table's D call, TRBD1, against the DNA was made. TRBV21-1 has pseudogene status. The CDR3 is made up of 18 amino acids. CDR3 sequence reads: CASVPGQGALLAKNIQYF. CDR3 DNA sequence: TGTGCCAGCGTCCCTGGGCAGGGGGCTCTATTAGCCAAAAACATTCAGTACTTC.

This rearrangement joins TRBV3-1 (or the pseudogene TRBV3-2) to TRBJ1-1; D ambiguous. V shed 1 base and J shed 4 bases, with 13 bases lying between them. This CDR3 spans 15 amino acids. In germline, CDR1 is LGHDT, CDR2 YNNKEL (reference sequence). The chain's CDR3 is CASSQVSGVGTEAFF. The CDR3 bases are TGTGCCAGCAGCCAAGTTTCGGGAGTTGGCACTGAAGCTTTCTTT.

The gene calls are TRBV7-2 and TRBJ2-5, with 8 bases aligning to TRBD2. CDR1 and CDR2 from the germline V gene are SGHTA and FQGNSA. This CDR3 has 16 amino acids. The V and J ends lost 2 bases and 5 bases, in that order; junction bases with no gene match: 10. The CDR3 is CASSLSSSGGRETQYF. CDR3 DNA: TGTGCCAGCAGCTTAAGCTCCAGCGGGGGTCGGGAGACCCAGTACTTC.

J is TRBJ1-1 and V is TRBV11-3, with D tentatively TRBD1 (5 bases). CDR3 length: 16 residues. The germline gives CDR1 SGHNT, CDR2 YENEEA. Trimming left V 8 bases short and J 1 base short, with 20 bases between. CDR3 sequence (DNA): TGTGCCAGCGGGACCCGCTGGGGACTGCAGAACACTGAAGCTTTCTTT. Translated, it gives CASGTRWGLQNTEAFF.

V is TRBV28 and J is TRBJ1-2; 8 bases fit TRBD1. V lost 6 bases, J lost 8 bases, and 11 bases stayed unmatched. This CDR3 is 14 amino acids long. Germline CDR1 reads MDHEN; CDR2 reads SYDVKM. Here the CDR3 reads CASSSPTGVGGYTF. The CDR3 DNA is TGTGCCAGCAGCTCCCCGACAGGGGTCGGCGGCTACACCTTC.

The chain has TRBV18 and TRBJ1-3; weak D call: TRBD1 (5 bases). Trimming left V 10 bases short and J 4 bases short, with 29 bases between. The CDR3 length is 18 residues. Germline V gives CDR1 KGHSH, CDR2 LQKENI. The CDR3 coding sequence is TGTGCCACCTCGGGCAGGAAGACGGGACTGGCCGGGGGAAACACCATATATTTT. This codes for CATSGRKTGLAGGNTIYF.

This chain connects TRBV6-2 or TRBV6-3 to TRBJ1-6; D not resolved. The CDR3 loop spans 12 amino acids. The germline V and J ends were trimmed by 3 bases and 10 bases, with 7 bases remaining between them. Germline assignment: CDR1 MNHEY and CDR2 SVGEGT. As DNA, the CDR3 is TGTGCCAGCAGTTATCCCGGGTCACCCCTCCACTTT. Amino acids: CASSYPGSPLHF.

The chain is built from TRBV19 and TRBJ1-1; 8 positions match TRBD1. Germline V gene data show CDR1 as LNHDA and CDR2 as SQIVND (reference sequence). The CDR3 consists of 15 residues. The V gene end was trimmed by 5 bases and the J gene end by 1 base; junction bases not matched to a gene: 6. This CDR3 reads CASSPLQGENTEAFF. CDR3 bases: TGTGCCAGTAGTCCATTACAGGGGGAGAACACTGAAGCTTTCTTT.

In this sample, this clone turned up a few times. The chain uses TRBV27 and TRBJ1-5; D not resolved. This CDR3 is built from 16 residues. The germline V and J ends were trimmed by 5 bases and 0 bases, with 14 bases remaining between them. Germline CDR1 MNHEY, CDR2 SMNVEV (reference sequence). The DNA for the CDR3 is TGTGCCAGCAGTCGCCGGGTCCCTTATAGCAATCAGCCCCAGCATTTT. It is translated as CASSRRVPYSNQPQHF.

The chain is built from TRBV3-1 (or the pseudogene TRBV3-2) and TRBJ1-2, with D hard to call. Per the germline V gene, CDR1 is LGHDT and CDR2 is YNNKEL (reference sequence). V was shortened by 0 bases and J by 7 bases, with 12 bases between the two germline ends. The CDR3 sequence is 14 residues long. CDR3 DNA sequence: TGTGCCAGCAGCCAAGATTTCCAGGATAGTGGCTACACCTTC. Translated, it gives CASSQDFQDSGYTF.

A single count supports this clone. This chain links TRBV6-6 with TRBJ2-3, with D unclear. Germline V lookup: CDR1 MNHNY, CDR2 SVGAGI (reference sequence). With 2 bases removed from V and 4 bases from J, the gap between germline ends came to 7 bases. This CDR3 spans 13 amino acids. The CDR3: CASSYLEADTQYF. The CDR3 DNA sequence: TGTGCCAGCAGTTACCTCGAGGCAGATACGCAGTATTTT.

This chain joins TRBV10-3 and TRBJ1-3, with 7 bases aligning to TRBD1. CDR1 is ENHRY and CDR2 is SYGVKD in the germline V gene. V lost 6 bases to trimming and J lost 0 bases; unmatched junction nucleotides: 5. The CDR3 has 15 residues. The CDR3 bases are TGTGCCATCAGCAAGACAGGGAACTCTGGAAACACCATATATTTT. It translates to CAISKTGNSGNTIYF.

J is TRBJ2-1 and V is TRBV6-5; 7 positions match TRBD1. Germline values: CDR1 MNHEY, CDR2 SVGAGI. J was trimmed by 5 bases and V by 5 bases; bases with no gene match: 9. The CDR3 is 15 amino acids. CDR3 in DNA: TGTGCCAGCAGTAGGACAGGAACCTTCGACAATGAGCAGTTCTTC. It encodes CASSRTGTFDNEQFF.

This chain links TRBV6-5 with TRBJ1-4; 9 bases line up with TRBD1. V shed 6 bases and J 7 bases; nucleotides not matched to a gene: 9. Germline-derived CDR1 and CDR2 are MNHEY and SVGAGI. The CDR3 contains 15 residues. CDR3 region: CASSRWDRVREKLFF. DNA for the CDR3: TGTGCCAGCAGCCGCTGGGACAGGGTACGTGAAAAACTGTTTTTT.

This chain links TRBV5-1 with TRBJ1-1, with no clear D. Germline-derived CDR1 and CDR2 are SGHRS and YFSETQ. This CDR3 has 13 amino acids. Deletions cut 3 bases from V and 3 bases from J, with 9 bases between. CDR3 in amino acids: CASSWIQDTEAFF. The CDR3 DNA is TGCGCCAGCAGCTGGATTCAGGACACTGAAGCTTTCTTT.